This T cell receptor beta chain was documented in a study of cytomegalovirus exposure and HLA in healthy donors. Study summary: Sequencing of about 179 million T cells in an earlier analysis found 120 million or so unique TCR beta sequences.

Germline V lookup: CDR1 SGDLS, CDR2 YYNGEE. The trim removed 3 bases at V and 2 bases at J, leaving 4 bases unmatched. CDR3 length equals 14 residues. 13 Jbeta primers and 60 Vbeta primers were used for the PCR. Original processing notes: Later, about 80 million unique TCR beta chains were counted in an analysis, and some 10 million of them were shared. The table came from immunoSEQ multiplex PCR; TCRdb's copy has only in-frame clones and leaves some out. D and trimming come from the DNA, and the V and J calls and clone size come from that table. The sample has under 110,000 clones, around 74% seen once; the top ten hold under 2%. Remarks on this clone: Its antigen is as yet unknown.

Study findings and constraints: Sequences of the TCR beta chain were said to predict the HLA-A and HLA-B alleles of most subjects accurately. In a later analysis, at a false discovery rate of 0.05, roughly 16,000 TCR beta sequences matched HLA alleles.

This clonotype was sampled from a woman aged 40 to 50 in good health and CMV-seronegative. The chain recombines TRBV9 with TRBJ2-5, with TRBD2 identical over 7 bases. The sample was PBMCs. The DNA for the CDR3 is TGTGCCAGCAGCGGAATCGGGGGGCAAGAGACCCAGTACTTC. Translating gives CASSGIGGQETQYF.